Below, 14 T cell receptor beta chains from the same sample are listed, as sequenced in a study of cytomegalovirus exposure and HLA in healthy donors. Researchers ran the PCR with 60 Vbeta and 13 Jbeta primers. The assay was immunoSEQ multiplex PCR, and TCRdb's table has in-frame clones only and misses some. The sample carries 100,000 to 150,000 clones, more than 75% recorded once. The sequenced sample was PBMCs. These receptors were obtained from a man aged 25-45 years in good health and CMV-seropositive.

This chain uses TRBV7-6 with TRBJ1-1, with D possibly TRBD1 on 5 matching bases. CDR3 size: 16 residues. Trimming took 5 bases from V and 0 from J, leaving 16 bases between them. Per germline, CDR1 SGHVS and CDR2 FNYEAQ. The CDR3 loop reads CASSQLGGVMNTEAFF. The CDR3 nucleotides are TGTGCCAGCAGCCAACTCGGGGGGGTCATGAACACTGAAGCTTTCTTT.

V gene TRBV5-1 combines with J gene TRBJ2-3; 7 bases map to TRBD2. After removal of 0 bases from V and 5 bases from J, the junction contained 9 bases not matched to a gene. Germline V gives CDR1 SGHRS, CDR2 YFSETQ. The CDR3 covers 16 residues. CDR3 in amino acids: CASSLGLQRGGDTQYF. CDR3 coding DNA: TGCGCCAGCAGCTTGGGACTACAACGCGGGGGAGATACGCAGTATTTT. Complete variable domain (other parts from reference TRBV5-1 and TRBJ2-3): KAGVTQTPRYLIKTRGQQVTLSCSPISGHRSVSWYQQTPGQGLQFLFEYFSETQRNKGNFPGRFSGRQFSNSRSEMNVSTLELGDSALYLCASSLGLQRGGDTQYFGPGTRLTVL.

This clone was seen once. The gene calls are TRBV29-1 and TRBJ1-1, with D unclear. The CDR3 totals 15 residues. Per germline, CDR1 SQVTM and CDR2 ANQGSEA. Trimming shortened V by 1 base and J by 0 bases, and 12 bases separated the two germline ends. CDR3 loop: CSVEGRRSMNTEAFF. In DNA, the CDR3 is TGCAGCGTTGAAGGGAGACGGAGCATGAACACTGAAGCTTTCTTT.

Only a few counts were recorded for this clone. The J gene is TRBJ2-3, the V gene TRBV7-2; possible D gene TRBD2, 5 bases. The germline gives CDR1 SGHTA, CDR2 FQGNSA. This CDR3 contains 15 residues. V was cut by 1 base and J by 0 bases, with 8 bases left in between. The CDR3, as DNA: TGTGCCAGCAGCTTAGGGCGGGTTAGCACAGATACGCAGTATTTT. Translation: CASSLGRVSTDTQYF. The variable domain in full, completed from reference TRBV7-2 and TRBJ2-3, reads GAGVSQSPSNKVTEKGKDVELRCDPISGHTALYWYRQSLGQGLEFLIYFQGNSAPDKSGLPSDRFSAERTGGSVSTLTIQRTQQEDSAVYLCASSLGRVSTDTQYFGPGTRLTVL.

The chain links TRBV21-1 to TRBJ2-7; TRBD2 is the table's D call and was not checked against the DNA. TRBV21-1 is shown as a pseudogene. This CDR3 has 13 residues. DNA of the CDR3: TGTGCCAGCATCGTGTCGGCGCGGGGCGAGCAGTACTTC. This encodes CASIVSARGEQYF.

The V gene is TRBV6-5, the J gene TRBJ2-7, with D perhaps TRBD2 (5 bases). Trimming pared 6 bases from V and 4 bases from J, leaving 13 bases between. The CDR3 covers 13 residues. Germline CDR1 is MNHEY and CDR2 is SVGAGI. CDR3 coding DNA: TGTGCCAGCAGCCGAACCGAGGGATACGAGCAGTACTTC. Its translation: CASSRTEGYEQYF.

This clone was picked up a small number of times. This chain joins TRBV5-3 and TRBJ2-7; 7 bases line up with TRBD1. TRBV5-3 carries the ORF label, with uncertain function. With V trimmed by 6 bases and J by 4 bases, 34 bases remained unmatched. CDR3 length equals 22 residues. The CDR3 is CARTHTSGQIPSLEQSPYEQYF. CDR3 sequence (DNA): TGTGCCAGAACCCATACTTCGGGACAGATACCCTCCTTAGAGCAGTCCCCTTACGAGCAGTACTTC.

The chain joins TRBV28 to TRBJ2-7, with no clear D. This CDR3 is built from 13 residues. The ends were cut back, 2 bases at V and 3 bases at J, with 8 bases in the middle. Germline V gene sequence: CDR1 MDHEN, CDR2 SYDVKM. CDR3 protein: CASSLPGNYEQYF. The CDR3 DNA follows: TGTGCCAGCAGTTTACCAGGAAACTACGAGCAGTACTTC.

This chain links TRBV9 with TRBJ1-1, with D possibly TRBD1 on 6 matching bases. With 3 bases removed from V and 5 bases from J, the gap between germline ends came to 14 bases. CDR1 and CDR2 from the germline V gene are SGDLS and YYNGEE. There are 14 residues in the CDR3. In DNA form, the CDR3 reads TGTGCCAGCAGCGCAGGGGTTGTGGGTACTGAAGCTTTCTTT. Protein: CASSAGVVGTEAFF.

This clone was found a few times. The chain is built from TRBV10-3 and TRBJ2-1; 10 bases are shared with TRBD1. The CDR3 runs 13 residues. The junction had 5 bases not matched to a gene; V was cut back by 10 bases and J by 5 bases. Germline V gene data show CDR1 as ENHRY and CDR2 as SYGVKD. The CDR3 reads CATGTGVDNEQFF. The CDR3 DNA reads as TGTGCCACCGGGACAGGGGTTGACAATGAGCAGTTCTTC.

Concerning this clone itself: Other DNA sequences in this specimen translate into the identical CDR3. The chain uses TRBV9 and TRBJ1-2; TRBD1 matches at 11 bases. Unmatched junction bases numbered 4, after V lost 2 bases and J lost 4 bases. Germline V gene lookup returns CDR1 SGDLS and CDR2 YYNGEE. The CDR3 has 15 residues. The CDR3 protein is CASSVGQGASYGYTF. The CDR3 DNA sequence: TGTGCCAGCAGCGTTGGACAGGGGGCTTCCTATGGCTACACCTTC. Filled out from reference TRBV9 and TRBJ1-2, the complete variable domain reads DSGVTQTPKHLITATGQRVTLRCSPRSGDLSVYWYQQSLDQGLQFLIQYYNGEERAKGNILERFSAQQFPDLHSELNLSSLELGDSALYFCASSVGQGASYGYTFGSGTRLTVV.

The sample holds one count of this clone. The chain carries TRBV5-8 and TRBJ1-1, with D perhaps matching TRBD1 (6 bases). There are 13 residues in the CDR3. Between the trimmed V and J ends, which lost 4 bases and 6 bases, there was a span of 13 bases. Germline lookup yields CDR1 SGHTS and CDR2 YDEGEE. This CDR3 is CASSLRWGPEAFF. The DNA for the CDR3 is TGTGCCAGCAGCCTCAGGTGGGGGCCTGAAGCTTTCTTT.

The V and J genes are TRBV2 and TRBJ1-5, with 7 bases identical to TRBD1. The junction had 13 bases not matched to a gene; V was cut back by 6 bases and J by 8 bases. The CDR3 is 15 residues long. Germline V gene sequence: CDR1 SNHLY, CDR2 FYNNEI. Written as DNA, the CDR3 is TGTGCCAGCAGGAACCTTCGGGACAGACCGAAGCCCCAGCATTTT. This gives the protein CASRNLRDRPKPQHF.

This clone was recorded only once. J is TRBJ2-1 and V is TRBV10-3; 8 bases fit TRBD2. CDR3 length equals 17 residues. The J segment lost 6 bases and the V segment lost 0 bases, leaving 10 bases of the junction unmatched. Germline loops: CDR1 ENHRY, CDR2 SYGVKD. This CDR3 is CAISESEGTSIRNEQFF. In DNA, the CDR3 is TGTGCCATCAGTGAGTCCGAGGGGACTAGTATACGCAATGAGCAGTTCTTC.